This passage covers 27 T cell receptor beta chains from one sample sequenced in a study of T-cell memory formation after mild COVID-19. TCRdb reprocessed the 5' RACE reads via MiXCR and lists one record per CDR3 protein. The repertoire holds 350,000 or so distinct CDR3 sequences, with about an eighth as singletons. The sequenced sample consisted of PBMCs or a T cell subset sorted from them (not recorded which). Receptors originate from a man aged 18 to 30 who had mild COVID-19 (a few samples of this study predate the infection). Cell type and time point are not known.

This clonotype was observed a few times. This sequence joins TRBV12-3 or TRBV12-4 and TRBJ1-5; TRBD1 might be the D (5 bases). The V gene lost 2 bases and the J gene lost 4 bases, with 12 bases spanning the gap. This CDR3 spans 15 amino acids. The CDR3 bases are TGTGCCAGCAGTTTATGGGGCAGGCATAATCAGCCCCAGCATTTT. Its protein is CASSLWGRHNQPQHF.

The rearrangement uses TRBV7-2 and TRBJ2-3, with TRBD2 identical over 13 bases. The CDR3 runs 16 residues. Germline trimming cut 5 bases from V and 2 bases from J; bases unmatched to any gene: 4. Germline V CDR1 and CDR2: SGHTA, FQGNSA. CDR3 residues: CASSPGLAGDTDTQYF. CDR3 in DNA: TGTGCCAGCAGCCCCGGACTAGCGGGGGACACAGATACGCAGTATTTT. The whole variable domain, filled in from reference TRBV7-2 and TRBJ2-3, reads GAGVSQSPSNKVTEKGKDVELRCDPISGHTALYWYRQSLGQGLEFLIYFQGNSAPDKSGLPSDRFSAERTGGSVSTLTIQRTQQEDSAVYLCASSPGLAGDTDTQYFGPGTRLTVL.

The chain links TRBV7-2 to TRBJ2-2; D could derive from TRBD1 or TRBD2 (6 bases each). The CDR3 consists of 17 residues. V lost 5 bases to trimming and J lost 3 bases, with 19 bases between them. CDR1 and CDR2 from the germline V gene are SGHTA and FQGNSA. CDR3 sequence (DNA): TGTGCCAGCAGCCATGACCGGGGGCGCCTTTACACCGGGGAGCTGTTTTTT. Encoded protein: CASSHDRGRLYTGELFF.

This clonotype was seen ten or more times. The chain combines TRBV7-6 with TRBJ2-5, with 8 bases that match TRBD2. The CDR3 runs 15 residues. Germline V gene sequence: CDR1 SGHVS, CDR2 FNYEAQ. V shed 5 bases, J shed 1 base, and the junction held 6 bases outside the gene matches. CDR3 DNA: TGTGCCAGCAGCCGCGGGGGGACCCTCCAAGAGACCCAGTACTTC. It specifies CASSRGGTLQETQYF.

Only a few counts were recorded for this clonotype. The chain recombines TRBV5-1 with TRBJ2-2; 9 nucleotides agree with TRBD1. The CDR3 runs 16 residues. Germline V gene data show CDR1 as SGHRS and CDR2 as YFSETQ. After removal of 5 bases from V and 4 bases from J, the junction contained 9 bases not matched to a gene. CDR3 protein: CASRGPGQGFTGELFF. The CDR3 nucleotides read TGCGCCAGCAGGGGTCCGGGACAGGGATTCACCGGGGAGCTGTTTTTT. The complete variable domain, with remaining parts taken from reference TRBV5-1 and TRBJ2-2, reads KAGVTQTPRYLIKTRGQQVTLSCSPISGHRSVSWYQQTPGQGLQFLFEYFSETQRNKGNFPGRFSGRQFSNSRSEMNVSTLELGDSALYLCASRGPGQGFTGELFFGEGSRLTVL.

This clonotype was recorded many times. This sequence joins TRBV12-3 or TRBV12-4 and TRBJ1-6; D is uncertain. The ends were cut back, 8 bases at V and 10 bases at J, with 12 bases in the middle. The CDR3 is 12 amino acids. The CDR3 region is CASGIGRSPLHF. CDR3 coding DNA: TGTGCCAGCGGCATCGGGAGGTCACCCCTCCACTTT.

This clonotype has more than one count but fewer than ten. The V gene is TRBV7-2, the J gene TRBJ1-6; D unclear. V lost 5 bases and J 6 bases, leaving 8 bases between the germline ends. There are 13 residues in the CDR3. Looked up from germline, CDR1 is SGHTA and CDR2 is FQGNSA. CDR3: CASSQESNSPLHF. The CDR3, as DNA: TGTGCCAGCAGCCAGGAGAGTAATTCACCCCTCCACTTT.

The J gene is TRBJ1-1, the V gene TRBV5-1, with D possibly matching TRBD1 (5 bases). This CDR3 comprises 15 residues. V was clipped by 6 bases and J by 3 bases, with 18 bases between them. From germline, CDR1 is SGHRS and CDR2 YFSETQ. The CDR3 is CASMGGAGEDTEAFF. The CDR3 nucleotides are TGCGCCAGCATGGGCGGGGCCGGCGAGGACACTGAAGCTTTCTTT.

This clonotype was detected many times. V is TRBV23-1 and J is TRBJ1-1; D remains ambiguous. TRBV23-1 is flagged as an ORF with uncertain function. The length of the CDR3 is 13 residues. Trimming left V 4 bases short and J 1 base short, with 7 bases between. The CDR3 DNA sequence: TGCGCCAGCAGTCGGTCCGGGAACACTGAAGCTTTCTTT. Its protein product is CASSRSGNTEAFF.

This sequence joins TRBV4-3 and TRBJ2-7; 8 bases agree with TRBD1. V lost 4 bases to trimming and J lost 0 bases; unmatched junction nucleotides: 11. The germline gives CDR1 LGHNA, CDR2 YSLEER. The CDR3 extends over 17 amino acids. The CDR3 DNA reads TGCGCCAGCAGCCTCAATCGGGACAGGACTCGCTCCTACGAGCAGTACTTC. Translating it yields CASSLNRDRTRSYEQYF.

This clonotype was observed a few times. The CDR3 protein is CASSRKRGVTDTQYF. The CDR3 nucleotides read TGCGCCAGCAGCAGGAAGCGGGGGGTCACAGATACGCAGTATTTT. J is TRBJ2-3 and V is TRBV5-1; TRBD2 matches at 9 bases. The junction had 5 bases not matched to a gene; V was cut back by 4 bases and J by 2 bases. In germline, CDR1 is SGHRS, CDR2 YFSETQ. The CDR3 has 15 amino acids.

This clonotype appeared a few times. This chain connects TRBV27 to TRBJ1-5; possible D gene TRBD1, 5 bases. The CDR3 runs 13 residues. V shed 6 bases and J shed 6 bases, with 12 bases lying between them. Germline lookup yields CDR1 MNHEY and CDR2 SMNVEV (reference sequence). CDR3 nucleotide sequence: TGTGCCAGCAGAGGCAGGGTGGGTCAGCCCCAGCATTTT. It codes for CASRGRVGQPQHF.

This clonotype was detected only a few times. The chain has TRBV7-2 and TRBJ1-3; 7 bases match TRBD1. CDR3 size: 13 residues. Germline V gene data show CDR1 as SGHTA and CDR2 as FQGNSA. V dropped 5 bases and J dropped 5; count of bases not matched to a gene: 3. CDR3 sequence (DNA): TGTGCCAGCAGCGCGGGACAGAGAAACACCATATATTTT. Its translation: CASSAGQRNTIYF.

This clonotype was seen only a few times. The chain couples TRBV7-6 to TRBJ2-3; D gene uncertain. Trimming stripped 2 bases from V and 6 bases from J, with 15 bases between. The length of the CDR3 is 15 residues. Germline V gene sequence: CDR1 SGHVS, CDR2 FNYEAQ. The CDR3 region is CASSLKGGRQDTQYF. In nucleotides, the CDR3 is TGTGCCAGCAGCTTAAAGGGTGGCCGTCAGGATACGCAGTATTTT.

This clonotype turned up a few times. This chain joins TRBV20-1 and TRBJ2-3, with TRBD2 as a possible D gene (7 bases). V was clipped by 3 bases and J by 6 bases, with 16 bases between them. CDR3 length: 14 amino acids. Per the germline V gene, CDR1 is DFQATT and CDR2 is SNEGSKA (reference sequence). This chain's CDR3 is CSARMGGGFDTQYF. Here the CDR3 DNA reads TGCAGTGCTAGGATGGGGGGGGGCTTCGATACGCAGTATTTT.

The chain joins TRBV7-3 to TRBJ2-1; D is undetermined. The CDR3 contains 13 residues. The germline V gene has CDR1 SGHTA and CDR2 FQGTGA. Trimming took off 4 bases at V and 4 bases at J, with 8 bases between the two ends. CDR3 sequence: CASSSTAYNEQFF. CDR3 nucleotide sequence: TGTGCCAGCAGCTCGACGGCATACAATGAGCAGTTCTTC.

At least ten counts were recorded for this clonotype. CDR3 in DNA: TGTGCCAGCACGTCAGGGGGCTCAAGTGGGTCCTACGAGCAGTACGTC. Translation: CASTSGGSSGSYEQYV. The V call is TRBV6-2 or TRBV6-3, the J call TRBJ2-7, with 8 bases identical to TRBD1. V lost 7 bases to trimming and J lost 1 base; unmatched junction nucleotides: 12. This CDR3 is 16 amino acids long. Germline V gene sequence: CDR1 MNHEY, CDR2 SVGEGT.

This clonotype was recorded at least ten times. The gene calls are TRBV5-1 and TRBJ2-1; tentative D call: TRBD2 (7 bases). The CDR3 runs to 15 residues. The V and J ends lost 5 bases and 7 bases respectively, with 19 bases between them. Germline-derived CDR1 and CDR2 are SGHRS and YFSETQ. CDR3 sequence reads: CASRPPGGPGNEQFF. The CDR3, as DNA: TGCGCCAGCAGGCCGCCCGGGGGGCCGGGGAATGAGCAGTTCTTC.

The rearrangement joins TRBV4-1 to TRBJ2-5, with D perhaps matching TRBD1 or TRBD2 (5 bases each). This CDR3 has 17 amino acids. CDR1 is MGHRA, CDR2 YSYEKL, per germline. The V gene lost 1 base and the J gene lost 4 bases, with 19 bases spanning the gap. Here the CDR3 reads CASSQGGLTQGGETQYF. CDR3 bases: TGCGCCAGCAGCCAAGGGGGGTTAACGCAAGGTGGAGAGACCCAGTACTTC.

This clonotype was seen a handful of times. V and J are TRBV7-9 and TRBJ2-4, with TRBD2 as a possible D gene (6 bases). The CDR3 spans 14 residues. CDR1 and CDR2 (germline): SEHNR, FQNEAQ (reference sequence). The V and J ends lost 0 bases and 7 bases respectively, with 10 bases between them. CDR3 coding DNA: TGTGCCAGCAGCTTAGCGGGGGGTGGGAACATTCAGTACTTC. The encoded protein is CASSLAGGGNIQYF.

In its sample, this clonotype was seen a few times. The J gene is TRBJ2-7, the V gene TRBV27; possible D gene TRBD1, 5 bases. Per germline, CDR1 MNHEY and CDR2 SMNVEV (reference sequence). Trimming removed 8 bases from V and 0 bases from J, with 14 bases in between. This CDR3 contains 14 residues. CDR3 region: CASAPLGLSYEQYF. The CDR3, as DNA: TGTGCCAGCGCACCCTTGGGGCTCTCCTACGAGCAGTACTTC.

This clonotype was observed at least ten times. CDR3 loop: CSVGQVGYEQYF. CDR3 nucleotides: TGCAGCGTTGGGCAGGTGGGGTACGAGCAGTACTTC. The chain uses TRBV29-1 and TRBJ2-7; no firm D call. CDR1 is SQVTM, CDR2 ANQGSEA, per germline. The CDR3 is 12 amino acids. Trimming took 4 bases from V and 4 from J, leaving 11 bases between them.

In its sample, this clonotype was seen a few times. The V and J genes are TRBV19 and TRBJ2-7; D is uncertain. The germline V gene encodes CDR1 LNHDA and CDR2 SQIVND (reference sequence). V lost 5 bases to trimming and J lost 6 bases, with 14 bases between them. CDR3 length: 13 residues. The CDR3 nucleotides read TGTGCCAGTAGTTGGGGTGACGATCGCGAGCAGTACTTC. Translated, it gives CASSWGDDREQYF.

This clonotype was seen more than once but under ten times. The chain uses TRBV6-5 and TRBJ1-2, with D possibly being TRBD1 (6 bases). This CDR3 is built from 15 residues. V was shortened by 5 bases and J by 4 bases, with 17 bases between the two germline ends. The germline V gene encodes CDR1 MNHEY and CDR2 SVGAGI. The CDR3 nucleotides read TGTGCCAGCAGTGCGATGTTACAGGGTGGCTATGGCTACACCTTC. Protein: CASSAMLQGGYGYTF.

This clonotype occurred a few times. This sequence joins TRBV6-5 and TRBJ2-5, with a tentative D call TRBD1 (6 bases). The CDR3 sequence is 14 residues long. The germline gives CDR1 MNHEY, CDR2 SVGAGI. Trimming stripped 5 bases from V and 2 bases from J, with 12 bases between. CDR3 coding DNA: TGTGCCAGCAGTAAACAGGGAGCTCAAGAGACCCAGTACTTC. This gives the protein CASSKQGAQETQYF.

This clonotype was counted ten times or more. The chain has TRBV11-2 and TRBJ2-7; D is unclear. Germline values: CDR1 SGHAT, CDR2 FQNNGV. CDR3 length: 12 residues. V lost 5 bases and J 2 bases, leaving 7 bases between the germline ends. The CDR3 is CASSRWTYEQYF. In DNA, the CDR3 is TGTGCCAGCAGCCGCTGGACCTACGAGCAGTACTTC. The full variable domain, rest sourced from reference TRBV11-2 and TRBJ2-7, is EAGVAQSPRYKIIEKRQSVAFWCNPISGHATLYWYQQILGQGPKLLIQFQNNGVVDDSQLPKDRFSAERLKGVDSTLKIQPAKLEDSAVYLCASSRWTYEQYFGPGTRLTVT.

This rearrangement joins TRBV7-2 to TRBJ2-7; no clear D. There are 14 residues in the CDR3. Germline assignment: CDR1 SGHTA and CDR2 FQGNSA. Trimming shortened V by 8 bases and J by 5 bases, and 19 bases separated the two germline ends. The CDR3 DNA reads TGTGCCAGCGTCAAGGTGGGTCTCGGTGACGAGCAGTACTTC. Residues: CASVKVGLGDEQYF. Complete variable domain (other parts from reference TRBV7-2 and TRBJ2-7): GAGVSQSPSNKVTEKGKDVELRCDPISGHTALYWYRQSLGQGLEFLIYFQGNSAPDKSGLPSDRFSAERTGGSVSTLTIQRTQQEDSAVYLCASVKVGLGDEQYFGPGTRLTVT.